Below, 20 T cell receptor beta chains from the same sample are listed, as sequenced in a study of T cell responses to AZD1222 COVID-19 vaccine. Only in-frame clones appear in the TCRdb table, and some are missing; sequencing was by immunoSEQ multiplex PCR. The sample holds about 180,000 clones; just over 85% are singletons and the top ten take roughly 10%. The sample was peripheral blood, taken 28 days after the second AZD1222 dose. Source of these receptors: an adult who received the AZD1222 COVID-19 vaccine.

The chain is built from TRBV7-2 and TRBJ1-2; possible D gene TRBD1, 5 bases. CDR3 length: 14 residues. Germline assignment: CDR1 SGHTA and CDR2 FQGNSA. Between the trimmed V and J ends, which lost 0 bases and 4 bases, there was a span of 9 bases. The CDR3 nucleotides read TGTGCCAGCAGCTTAGCGCTGACAGTCTATGGCTACACCTTC. Amino acid sequence: CASSLALTVYGYTF.

This chain connects TRBV9 to TRBJ2-3, with a possible D match to TRBD2 (6 bases). The CDR3 covers 17 residues. V gave up 4 bases and J gave up 1 base, with 19 bases separating them. Germline-derived CDR1 and CDR2 are SGDLS and YYNGEE. The CDR3 region has the DNA TGTGCCAGCAGCCCCCAGGCCTTTAGCGGTGGCACAGATACGCAGTATTTT. It yields the protein CASSPQAFSGGTDTQYF. The whole variable domain, filled in from reference TRBV9 and TRBJ2-3, reads DSGVTQTPKHLITATGQRVTLRCSPRSGDLSVYWYQQSLDQGLQFLIQYYNGEERAKGNILERFSAQQFPDLHSELNLSSLELGDSALYFCASSPQAFSGGTDTQYFGPGTRLTVL.

V is TRBV20-1 and J is TRBJ1-2, with D unclear. Germline CDR1 is DFQATT and CDR2 is SNEGSKA (reference sequence). V was shortened by 3 bases and J by 0 bases, with 14 bases between the two germline ends. The CDR3 is 15 amino acids. The CDR3 DNA reads as TGCAGTGCTAGTAATCCGGGTGGGCCTAACTATGGCTACACCTTC. Translating it yields CSASNPGGPNYGYTF.

V gene TRBV6-1 combines with J gene TRBJ2-7, with 13 nucleotides matching TRBD2. V was pared by 4 bases and J by 6 bases, with 9 bases of the junction left unmatched. From germline, CDR1 is MNHNS and CDR2 SASEGT. CDR3 length equals 16 residues. The CDR3 spells CASSVQTSGGQGEQYF. CDR3 coding DNA: TGTGCCAGCAGTGTACAGACTAGCGGGGGGCAGGGCGAGCAGTACTTC.

This clone was counted a few times. The chain combines TRBV30 with TRBJ2-7; 8 positions agree with TRBD2. Trimming cost V 4 bases and J 10 bases; bases outside gene matches: 6. The germline V gene has CDR1 GTSNPN and CDR2 SVGIG (reference sequence). The CDR3 runs to 11 residues. The DNA for the CDR3 is TGTGCCTGGACCTCTAGCGGGCAACAGTACTTC. As protein: CAWTSSGQQYF.

The chain employs TRBV18 and TRBJ2-7; 13 nucleotides agree with TRBD2. The CDR3 has 14 residues. The V gene's germline CDR1 is KGHSH and CDR2 LQKENI. V shed 5 bases, J shed 2 bases, and the junction held 0 bases outside the gene matches. The CDR3 reads CASSTSGGAYEQYF. CDR3 DNA sequence: TGTGCCAGCTCAACTAGCGGGGGGGCCTACGAGCAGTACTTC.

The chain has TRBV10-3 and TRBJ1-3; TRBD1 might be the D (6 bases). Looked up from germline, CDR1 is ENHRY and CDR2 is SYGVKD. The CDR3 is made up of 15 amino acids. The V gene lost 8 bases and the J gene lost 4 bases, with 18 bases spanning the gap. This chain's CDR3 is CAISEGGPRGNTIYF. In DNA, the CDR3 is TGTGCCATCTCGGAGGGGGGTCCAAGGGGAAACACCATATATTTT.

The rearrangement joins TRBV7-9 to TRBJ2-3; D is possibly TRBD1 (6 bases). CDR3 size: 15 residues. V was clipped by 5 bases and J by 0 bases, with 12 bases between them. The V gene's germline CDR1 is SEHNR and CDR2 FQNEAQ (reference sequence). CDR3 coding DNA: TGTGCCAGCAGCCAACAGGGATATAGCACAGATACGCAGTATTTT. This gives the protein CASSQQGYSTDTQYF.

The chain has TRBV28 and TRBJ1-3; D unclear. The CDR3 sequence is 12 residues long. Germline CDR1 is MDHEN and CDR2 is SYDVKM. The V gene lost 3 bases and the J gene lost 5 bases, with 5 bases spanning the gap. The CDR3 reads CASSFQRNTIYF. CDR3 DNA: TGTGCCAGCAGTTTTCAGAGAAACACCATATATTTT.

This clone has more than one count but fewer than ten. This chain links TRBV6-2 or TRBV6-3 with TRBJ1-1, with a weak D call TRBD1 (5 bases). V gave up 2 bases and J gave up 3 bases, with 7 bases separating them. Germline-derived CDR1 and CDR2 are MNHEY and SVGEGT. CDR3 length: 13 residues. Here the CDR3 DNA reads TGTGCCAGCAGTTACACAGGCGACACTGAAGCTTTCTTT. It specifies CASSYTGDTEAFF.

The chain uses TRBV5-1 and TRBJ1-5; possible D gene TRBD1, 5 bases. The CDR3 sequence is 17 residues long. The germline V and J ends were trimmed by 0 bases and 2 bases, with 15 bases remaining between them. Germline assignment: CDR1 SGHRS and CDR2 YFSETQ. Written as DNA, the CDR3 is TGCGCCAGCAGCTTGGCCAGGGATCGTTCGGGCAATCAGCCCCAGCATTTT. Translated: CASSLARDRSGNQPQHF.

The chain has TRBV7-8 and TRBJ1-4; D is unclear. The CDR3 contains 14 residues. Germline V CDR1 and CDR2: SGHVS, FQNEAQ. Trimming pared 5 bases from V and 0 bases from J, leaving 7 bases between. CDR3 nucleotide sequence: TGTGCCAGCAGCCGAGGTGCAACTAATGAAAAACTGTTTTTT. The encoded protein is CASSRGATNEKLFF.

The genes are TRBV7-9 and TRBJ1-5; D call uncertain. The CDR3 extends over 14 amino acids. The germline V gene encodes CDR1 SEHNR and CDR2 FQNEAQ (reference sequence). Trimming cost V 5 bases and J 1 base, with 9 bases left between them. The CDR3 DNA sequence: TGTGCCAGCAGCAACATGAGAAGCAATCAGCCCCAGCATTTT. Protein sequence: CASSNMRSNQPQHF.

The chain combines TRBV5-1 with TRBJ2-7; D not resolved. V lost 1 base and J 2 bases, leaving 7 bases between the germline ends. The CDR3 has 13 amino acids. From germline, CDR1 is SGHRS and CDR2 YFSETQ. CDR3 nucleotides: TGCGCCAGCAGCTTGTACCCGACCTACGAGCAGTACTTC. Protein sequence: CASSLYPTYEQYF.

V is TRBV19 and J is TRBJ1-5; unclear D gene. The length of the CDR3 is 16 residues. V was shortened by 3 bases and J by 2 bases, with 14 bases between the two germline ends. Germline lookup yields CDR1 LNHDA and CDR2 SQIVND (reference sequence). The CDR3 loop reads CASSIADRVGNQPQHF. CDR3 sequence (DNA): TGTGCCAGTAGTATTGCCGACCGGGTGGGCAATCAGCCCCAGCATTTT.

The rearrangement links TRBV7-8 to TRBJ2-7; 7 positions agree with TRBD1. CDR3 length: 14 amino acids. Germline CDR1 and CDR2: SGHVS and FQNEAQ. The trim removed 5 bases at V and 2 bases at J, leaving 6 bases unmatched. The CDR3 DNA sequence: TGTGCCAGCAGCCAAGACAGGGATGCCTACGAGCAGTACTTC. Its protein product is CASSQDRDAYEQYF.

The V call is TRBV10-3, the J call TRBJ2-4; D is uncertain. Germline values: CDR1 ENHRY, CDR2 SYGVKD. This CDR3 comprises 15 residues. Deletions cut 4 bases from V and 1 base from J, with 11 bases between. CDR3 sequence: CAISASLRAKNIQYF. The DNA for the CDR3 is TGTGCCATCAGTGCCTCCCTAAGGGCCAAAAACATTCAGTACTTC.

Written as DNA, the CDR3 is TGTGCCAGCAGGCCCCCCAGCGGGGGGGACGAGCAGTACTTC. This gives the protein CASRPPSGGDEQYF. The J gene is TRBJ2-7, the V gene TRBV7-2, with 10 nucleotides matching TRBD2. J was trimmed by 5 bases and V by 6 bases; bases with no gene match: 7. The CDR3 has 14 residues. CDR1 and CDR2 (germline): SGHTA, FQGNSA. The variable domain in full, completed from reference TRBV7-2 and TRBJ2-7, reads GAGVSQSPSNKVTEKGKDVELRCDPISGHTALYWYRQSLGQGLEFLIYFQGNSAPDKSGLPSDRFSAERTGGSVSTLTIQRTQQEDSAVYLCASRPPSGGDEQYFGPGTRLTVT.

The chain recombines TRBV5-4 with TRBJ1-3, with D possibly TRBD1 on 6 matching bases. V lost 0 bases and J 0 bases, leaving 7 bases between the germline ends. This CDR3 is 15 amino acids long. CDR1 and CDR2 from the germline V gene are SGHNT and YYREEE (reference sequence). The CDR3, as DNA: TGTGCCAGCAGCTTGGACAGGGTCTCTGGAAACACCATATATTTT. Encoded protein: CASSLDRVSGNTIYF.

The genes are TRBV5-1 and TRBJ1-3; D is possibly TRBD1 (6 bases). The CDR3 covers 15 residues. V lost 0 bases and J 1 base, leaving 8 bases between the germline ends. Germline CDR1 reads SGHRS; CDR2 reads YFSETQ. The CDR3 region has the DNA TGCGCCAGCAGCTTGGATACAGGGTCTGGAAACACCATATATTTT. Amino acid sequence: CASSLDTGSGNTIYF.